This passage covers 9 T cell receptor beta chains from one sample sequenced in a study of vaccination effects on CD4 cells after COVID-19. Sequencing was performed with immunoSEQ multiplex PCR; in TCRdb, only in-frame clones are kept and a portion is missing. In the table there are about 79,000 clones, around 76% of which are singletons. After expansion with viral peptide pools in the ViraFEST assay, antigen-specific CD4+ T cells were sequenced. With 10 days of culture completed, CD4+ T cells were isolated. The antigens for these receptors are not known. The source was CD4+ T cells from PBMCs cultured with HCoV-229E spike peptides, collected before COVID-19 vaccination. The receptors were gathered from a human donor who received a COVID-19 vaccine.

This clone was picked up a small number of times. The chain combines TRBV12-5 with TRBJ1-2; D is undetermined. This CDR3 is built from 12 residues. V was clipped by 7 bases and J by 8 bases, with 14 bases between them. The V gene's germline CDR1 is LGHNT and CDR2 FRNRAP. DNA of the CDR3: TGTGCTAGTGCAGACGGGTTCGGAGGCTACACCTTC. It codes for CASADGFGGYTF.

This clone was detected a few times. The chain is built from TRBV28 and TRBJ1-4; the D gene is possibly TRBD1 (6 bases). CDR3 length: 12 residues. Germline-derived CDR1 and CDR2 are MDHEN and SYDVKM. The V end was cut by 6 bases, the J end by 8 bases, with 10 bases between. CDR3 sequence reads: CASSSGAEKLFF. DNA of the CDR3: TGTGCCAGCAGCTCGGGGGCAGAAAAACTGTTTTTT.

This chain uses TRBV19 with TRBJ1-5; D is possibly TRBD1 (5 bases). V gave up 5 bases and J gave up 6 bases, with 23 bases separating them. This CDR3 has 17 residues. Germline CDR1 and CDR2: LNHDA and SQIVND (reference sequence). The CDR3: CASSDYVGRGVSQPQHF. The CDR3 nucleotides read TGTGCCAGTAGTGACTATGTAGGGAGGGGAGTTAGTCAGCCCCAGCATTTT.

The chain joins TRBV5-8 to TRBJ1-2, with a tentative D call TRBD1 (6 bases). The CDR3 loop spans 13 amino acids. Deletions cut 5 bases from V and 2 bases from J, with 10 bases between. Germline lookup yields CDR1 SGHTS and CDR2 YDEGEE. The CDR3 DNA reads as TGTGCCAGCAGATCCGACAGGAACTATGGCTACACCTTC. Protein: CASRSDRNYGYTF.

J is TRBJ2-2 and V is TRBV3-1 (or the pseudogene TRBV3-2); D gene uncertain. V lost 0 bases to trimming and J lost 6 bases, with 8 bases between them. The CDR3 extends over 14 amino acids. Germline CDR1 reads LGHDT; CDR2 reads YNNKEL (reference sequence). This CDR3 reads CASSQEYVAGELFF. CDR3 nucleotides: TGTGCCAGCAGCCAAGAGTACGTCGCCGGGGAGCTGTTTTTT.

The V call is TRBV4-3, the J call TRBJ1-3, with unresolved D. The CDR3 covers 14 residues. With 0 bases removed from V and 1 base from J, the gap between germline ends came to 4 bases. From germline, CDR1 is LGHNA and CDR2 YSLEER. CDR3 amino acids: CASSQDYSGNTIYF. The CDR3 bases are TGCGCCAGCAGCCAAGATTATTCTGGAAACACCATATATTTT.

The chain employs TRBV6-5 and TRBJ2-7; the D is unclear. There are 14 residues in the CDR3. CDR1 and CDR2 from the germline V gene are MNHEY and SVGAGI. Trimming removed 6 bases from V and 1 base from J, with 13 bases in between. The CDR3 sequence: CASSPASNSYEQYV. The CDR3 coding sequence is TGTGCCAGCAGCCCAGCTTCCAATTCCTACGAGCAGTACGTC.

V usage is TRBV25-1 and J usage is TRBJ1-3; D unresolved. This CDR3 region has 12 residues. The V gene lost 7 bases and the J gene lost 3 bases, with 7 bases spanning the gap. Looked up from germline, CDR1 is MGHDK and CDR2 is SYGVNS. CDR3 nucleotide sequence: TGTGCCAGCAACGGAGATGGAAACACCATATATTTT. Translated: CASNGDGNTIYF.

This rearrangement joins TRBV5-1 to TRBJ2-3; D gene ambiguous. Trimming removed 4 bases from V and 4 bases from J, with 7 bases in between. The CDR3 runs to 12 residues. Germline V gives CDR1 SGHRS, CDR2 YFSETQ. The chain's CDR3 is CASSPPADTQYF. DNA of the CDR3: TGCGCCAGCAGCCCGCCCGCAGATACGCAGTATTTT.